This T cell receptor beta chain comes out of a study of CD8 T cells in ankylosing spondylitis. Regarding the study as a whole: Disease-linked clones reportedly concentrated significantly in matched ankylosing spondylitis synovial fluid. Ankylosing spondylitis blood appeared to be characterized by a TCR beta motif of about 8 highly homologous variants.

There are a few counts of this clonotype. No antigen is known for it. TCRdb analysed the 5' RACE reads with MiXCR anew, one entry per CDR3 protein. The table lists around 300,000 distinct CDR3 sequences, approximately 15% of them singletons. The CDR3 is 16 amino acids. Germline CDR1 reads SGHRS; CDR2 reads YFSETQ. V was pared by 4 bases and J by 3 bases, with 5 bases of the junction left unmatched. The receptor was isolated from a male donor with ankylosing spondylitis or in good health (not recorded which). The source material was blood, either unsorted or a sorted T cell fraction (not recorded which). V gene TRBV5-1 combines with J gene TRBJ2-2, with 11 bases that match TRBD2. Here the CDR3 reads CASSPLLAGDTGELFF. Written as DNA, the CDR3 is TGCGCCAGCAGCCCCTTACTAGCGGGAGACACCGGGGAGCTGTTTTTT.